The 9 T cell receptor beta chains listed next were all sequenced from one sample in a study of blood T cell repertoires in COVID-19. Assay used: immunoSEQ multiplex PCR; TCRdb lists only in-frame clones, some missing. The sample carries tens of thousands of clones, roughly 88% recorded once. Sequencing was performed on peripheral blood. These TCRs come from a young man with COVID-19, enrolled during active disease.

The chain has TRBV27 and TRBJ1-5; D might be TRBD1 (6 bases). CDR3 length: 14 amino acids. Trimming took 8 bases from V and 3 from J, leaving 14 bases between them. Germline-derived CDR1 and CDR2 are MNHEY and SMNVEV (reference sequence). The CDR3 here is CASGIGGTNQPQHF. The CDR3, as DNA: TGTGCCAGCGGGATAGGGGGAACCAATCAGCCCCAGCATTTT.

The chain is built from TRBV27 and TRBJ2-7; D possibly corresponds to TRBD1 (6 bases). CDR3 size: 13 residues. Germline V lookup: CDR1 MNHEY, CDR2 SMNVEV (reference sequence). Deletions cut 5 bases from V and 6 bases from J, with 14 bases between. For the CDR3, the DNA is TGTGCCAGCAGTGCCCGGGACAAGGCCGAGCAGTACTTC. Its protein product is CASSARDKAEQYF.

The chain couples TRBV10-1 to TRBJ2-3; 7 bases fit TRBD2. The CDR3 covers 15 residues. The J segment lost 3 bases and the V segment lost 4 bases, leaving 7 bases of the junction unmatched. Germline V gives CDR1 WNHNN, CDR2 SYGVQD (reference sequence). Written as DNA, the CDR3 is TGCGCCAGCAGTGGGCAGGGAGGGAGTACAGATACGCAGTATTTT. Its translation is CASSGQGGSTDTQYF.

V and J are TRBV29-1 and TRBJ2-5; 7 nucleotides align to TRBD2. This CDR3 region has 16 residues. The germline CDR1 and CDR2 sequences are SQVTM and ANQGSEA. The ends lost 4 bases at V and 1 base at J; junction bases unmatched: 12. The CDR3 loop reads CSVVGVVAGAQETQYF. The DNA of the CDR3 is TGCAGCGTTGTAGGGGTCGTCGCGGGAGCCCAAGAGACCCAGTACTTC.

The CDR3 DNA sequence: TGCAGCGTTGAACGCCGACAGGGGGAGGTAACTAATGAAAAACTGTTTTTT. It codes for CSVERRQGEVTNEKLFF. The J gene is TRBJ1-4, the V gene TRBV29-1; 9 nucleotides agree with TRBD1. V was clipped by 2 bases and J by 1 base; unmatched bases: 8. CDR3 length: 17 amino acids. Per the germline V gene, CDR1 is SQVTM and CDR2 is ANQGSEA.

Here the CDR3 reads CASSWGQSNTEAFF. In nucleotides, the CDR3 is TGTGCCAGCAGCTGGGGACAAAGTAACACTGAAGCTTTCTTT. This chain connects TRBV11-1 to TRBJ1-1, with TRBD1 as a possible D gene (6 bases). The CDR3 loop spans 14 amino acids. V was shortened by 4 bases and J by 2 bases, with 11 bases between the two germline ends. Germline V gene sequence: CDR1 SGHAT, CDR2 FQDESV (reference sequence).

The genes are TRBV27 and TRBJ1-2, with D possibly TRBD1 on 6 matching bases. The CDR3 length is 15 residues. Between the trimmed V and J ends, which lost 8 bases and 1 base, there was a span of 17 bases. Looked up from germline, CDR1 is MNHEY and CDR2 is SMNVEV (reference sequence). This CDR3 reads CASLSTGRLNYGYTF. In DNA form, the CDR3 reads TGTGCCAGCCTGTCGACAGGTCGCCTTAACTATGGCTACACCTTC.

This sequence joins TRBV9 and TRBJ2-3; TRBD2 aligns across 7 bases. The V and J ends lost 2 bases and 6 bases, in that order; junction bases with no gene match: 12. CDR1 and CDR2 (germline): SGDLS, YYNGEE. The CDR3 is made up of 16 amino acids. CDR3 nucleotide sequence: TGTGCCAGCAGCGTCGTGGGTAGCGGGCCGGCGGATACGCAGTATTTT. This gives the protein CASSVVGSGPADTQYF. Full variable domain (remainder filled in from reference TRBV9 and TRBJ2-3): DSGVTQTPKHLITATGQRVTLRCSPRSGDLSVYWYQQSLDQGLQFLIQYYNGEERAKGNILERFSAQQFPDLHSELNLSSLELGDSALYFCASSVVGSGPADTQYFGPGTRLTVL.

The chain recombines TRBV2 with TRBJ2-2, with 8 bases identical to TRBD1. The CDR3 covers 15 residues. Germline lookup yields CDR1 SNHLY and CDR2 FYNNEI. V was pared by 5 bases and J by 6 bases, with 8 bases of the junction left unmatched. The chain's CDR3 is CASSPGTGGPGELFF. For the CDR3, the DNA is TGTGCCAGCAGTCCCGGGACAGGAGGTCCCGGGGAGCTGTTTTTT.